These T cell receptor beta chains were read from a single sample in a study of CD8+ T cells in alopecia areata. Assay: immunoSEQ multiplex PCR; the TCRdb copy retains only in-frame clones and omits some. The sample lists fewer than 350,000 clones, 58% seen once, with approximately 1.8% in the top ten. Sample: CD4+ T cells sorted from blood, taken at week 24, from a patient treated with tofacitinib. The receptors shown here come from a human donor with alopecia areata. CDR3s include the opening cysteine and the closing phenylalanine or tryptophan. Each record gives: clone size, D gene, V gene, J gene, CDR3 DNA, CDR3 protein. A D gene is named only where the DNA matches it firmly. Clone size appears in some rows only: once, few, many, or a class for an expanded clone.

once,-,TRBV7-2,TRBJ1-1,TGTGCCAGCAGCTTGCGTGGAAACACTGAAGCTTTCTTT,CASSLRGNTEAFF
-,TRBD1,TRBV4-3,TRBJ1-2,TGCGCCAGCAGCCAGGGACAGGGGCCAAGTCCCTATGGCTACACCTTC,CASSQGQGPSPYGYTF
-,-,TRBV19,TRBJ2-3,TGTGCCAGTAGTATGAGGGAGTACACAGATACGCAGTATTTT,CASSMREYTDTQYF
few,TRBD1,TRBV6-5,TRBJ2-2,TGTGCCAGCAGTTACCCCAGGGGGCGATGGACCGGGGAGCTGTTTTTT,CASSYPRGRWTGELFF
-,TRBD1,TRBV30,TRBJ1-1,TGTGCCTACACACAGGGGGCTGCCATGAACACTGAAGCTTTCTTT,CAYTQGAAMNTEAFF
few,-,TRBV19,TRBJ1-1,TGTGCCAGTAGTATTATGTCGAACACTGAAGCTTTCTTT,CASSIMSNTEAFF
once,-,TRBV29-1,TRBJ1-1,TGCAGCGTTGACTCAGCCGACACTGAAGCTTTCTTT,CSVDSADTEAFF
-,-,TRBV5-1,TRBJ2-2,TGCGCCAGCAGCTTGGAGGTGGGGGAGCTGTTTTTT,CASSLEVGELFF
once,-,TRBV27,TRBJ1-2,TGTGCCAGCAGCGACGCGGACAGTCTCTATGGCTACACCTTC,CASSDADSLYGYTF
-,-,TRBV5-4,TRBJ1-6,TGTGCCAGCAGCTTGGAGAGGTCAAATTCACCCCTCCACTTT,CASSLERSNSPLHF
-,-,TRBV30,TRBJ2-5,TGTGCCTGGAGTATGATAGGCGGGGGCGGCGAGACCCAGTACTTC,CAWSMIGGGGETQYF
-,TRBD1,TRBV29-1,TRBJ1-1,TGCAGCGTTCGGTGGGGACAGGGGAATGAAGCTTTCTTT,CSVRWGQGNEAFF
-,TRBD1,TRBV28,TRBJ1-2,TGTGCCAGCAGTCCGCAGGGGGAAAGCTATGGCTACACCTTC,CASSPQGESYGYTF
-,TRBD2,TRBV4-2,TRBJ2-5,TGTGCCAGCAGCCTCCAGCGGGGGGCCCAAGAGACCCAGTACTTC,CASSLQRGAQETQYF
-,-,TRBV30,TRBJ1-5,TGTGCCTGGAGTCCGATGGGGAGCAATCAGCCCCAGCATTTT,CAWSPMGSNQPQHF
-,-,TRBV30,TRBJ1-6,TGTGCCTGGAGTAGGGAACAGTATAATTCACCCCTCCACTTT,CAWSREQYNSPLHF
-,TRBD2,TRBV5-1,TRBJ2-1,TGCGCCAGCAGCGTCCAACTAGCGGCTGTCAATGAGCAGTTCTTC,CASSVQLAAVNEQFF
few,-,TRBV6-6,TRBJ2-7,TGTGCCAGCACCCTAGGTGGGGAAGGCTACGAGCAGTACTTC,CASTLGGEGYEQYF
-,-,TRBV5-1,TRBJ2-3,TGCGCCAGCAGCAGGGGGACTACAGATACGCAGTATTTT,CASSRGTTDTQYF
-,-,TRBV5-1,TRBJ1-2,TGCGCCAGCAGCTTGGCGGCTGGCCCGATGCAAGATTATGGCTACACCTTC,CASSLAAGPMQDYGYTF
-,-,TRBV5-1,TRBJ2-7,TGCGCCAGCAGCTTGGAAACAGGGTTCGAGCAGTACTTC,CASSLETGFEQYF
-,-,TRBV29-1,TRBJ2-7,TGCAGCGTTGTTCGGGGGGCGCGCGACGAGCAGTACTTC,CSVVRGARDEQYF
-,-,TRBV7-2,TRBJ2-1,TGTGCCAGCAGCTTGCTAAGTAGGGTAAGCTCCTACAATGAGCAGTTCTTC,CASSLLSRVSSYNEQFF
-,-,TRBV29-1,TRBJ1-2,TGCAGCGTTGCATCAGGGAACTATGGCTACACCTTC,CSVASGNYGYTF
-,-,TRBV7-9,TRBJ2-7,TGTGCCAGCAGCTTAAGCTCCTACGAGCAGTACTTC,CASSLSSYEQYF
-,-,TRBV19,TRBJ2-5,TGTGCCAGTAGTGTAGACAGAAACCAAGAGACCCAGTACTTC,CASSVDRNQETQYF
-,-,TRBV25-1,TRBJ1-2,TGTGCCAGCAGTGGTTCAGGGATAGTGGGAGGCTACACCTTC,CASSGSGIVGGYTF
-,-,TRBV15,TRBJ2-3,TGTGCCACCAGCAGAGATCCCAGAAATACGCAGTATTTT,CATSRDPRNTQYF
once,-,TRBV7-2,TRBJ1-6,TGTGCCAGCACCCCCCCTGGACGTAATTCACCCCTCCACTTT,CASTPPGRNSPLHF
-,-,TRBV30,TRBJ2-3,TGTGCCTGGAATACAGGATCTAGCACAGATACGCAGTATTTT,CAWNTGSSTDTQYF
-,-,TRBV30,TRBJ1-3,TGTGCCTGGTCGCAGGCCCCCTCTGGAAACACCATATATTTT,CAWSQAPSGNTIYF
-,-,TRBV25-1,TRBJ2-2,TGTGCCAGCACCGAGCATGGACAGACCGGGGAGCTGTTTTTT,CASTEHGQTGELFF
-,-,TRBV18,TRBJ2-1,TGTGCCAGCTCACAGGGTTTAGGACTGGGAAATGAGCAGTTCTTC,CASSQGLGLGNEQFF
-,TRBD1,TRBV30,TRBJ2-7,TGTGCCTGGAGTACTGACAGGGGCGGGAACGAGCAGTACTTC,CAWSTDRGGNEQYF
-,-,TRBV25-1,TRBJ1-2,TGTGCCAGCAGGCGAGGGGTTTCGGGCTACACCTTC,CASRRGVSGYTF
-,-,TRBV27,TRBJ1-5,TGTGCCAGCTCTTCGGCAGGGAGCAATCAGCCCCAGCATTTT,CASSSAGSNQPQHF
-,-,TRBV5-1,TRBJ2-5,TGCGCCACCCGGATAGAGACCCAGTACTTC,CATRIETQYF
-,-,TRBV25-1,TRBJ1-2,TGTGCCAGCAGTCCAGGGTGGAACTATGGCTACACCTTC,CASSPGWNYGYTF
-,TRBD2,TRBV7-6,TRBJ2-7,TGTGCCAGCAGCTCCCCCCGGGGACTATCGGGGTACGAGCAGTACTTC,CASSSPRGLSGYEQYF
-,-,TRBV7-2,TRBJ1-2,TGTGCCAGCAGCTTAGCCGCAGGGCAGCGCTATGGCTACACCTTC,CASSLAAGQRYGYTF
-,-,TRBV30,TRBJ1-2,TGTGCCTGGAGTCTCTCTCCAGGAACTAACTATGGCTACACCTTC,CAWSLSPGTNYGYTF
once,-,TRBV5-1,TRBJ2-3,TGCGCCAGCAGCTTGTCGGCCAGGCGTAGCACAGATACGCAGTATTTT,CASSLSARRSTDTQYF
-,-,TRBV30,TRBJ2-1,TGTGCCTGGGCCGTGGGCTACAATGAGCAGTTCTTC,CAWAVGYNEQFF
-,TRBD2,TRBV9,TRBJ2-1,TGTGCCAGCAGCGTAGAGGGGCTAGCGGGGCGGCTCAATGAGCAGTTCTTC,CASSVEGLAGRLNEQFF
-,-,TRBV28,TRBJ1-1,TGTGCCAGCAGGCTTTCCGGGACGCAGGGATACTTCTTT,CASRLSGTQGYFF
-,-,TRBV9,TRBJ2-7,TGTGCCAGCAGCGTAGCAGGTGTGGGGACTGGACCCTACGAGCAGTACTTC,CASSVAGVGTGPYEQYF
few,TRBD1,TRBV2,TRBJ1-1,TGTGCCAGCAGTGGGACAGGGGGCTTGACTGAAGCTTTCTTT,CASSGTGGLTEAFF
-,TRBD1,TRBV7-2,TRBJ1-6,TGTGCCAGCAGCTCGAGGGACAGGGACTCACCCCTCCACTTT,CASSSRDRDSPLHF
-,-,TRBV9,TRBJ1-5,TGTGCCAGCAGCGTAGCCTCTCTTTCTAATCAGCCCCAGCATTTT,CASSVASLSNQPQHF
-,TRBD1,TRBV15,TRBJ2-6,TGTGCCACCAGCAGTGGGACAGTCCCGGCCAACGTCCTGACTTTC,CATSSGTVPANVLTF
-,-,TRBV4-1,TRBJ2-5,TGCGCCAGCAGCCAAGTCACACCGGAGACCCAGTACTTC,CASSQVTPETQYF
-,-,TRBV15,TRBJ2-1,TGTGCCACCAGCAGAGATCGGGACGGTTTGGAGCAGTTCTTC,CATSRDRDGLEQFF
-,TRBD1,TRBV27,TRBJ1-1,TGTGCCAGCAGGAGACAGGGGGGATCTGAAGCTTTCTTT,CASRRQGGSEAFF
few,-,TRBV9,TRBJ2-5,TGTGCCAGCAGCGTAGGGGCGACCCAAGAGACCCAGTACTTC,CASSVGATQETQYF
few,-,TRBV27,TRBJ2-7,TGTGCCAGCAGGCTAACGTTCGACAGGCTCAGCTCCTACGAGCAGTACTTC,CASRLTFDRLSSYEQYF
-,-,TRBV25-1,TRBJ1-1,TGTGCCAGTAATCTCGGATGGGGGGACACTGAAGCTTTCTTT,CASNLGWGDTEAFF
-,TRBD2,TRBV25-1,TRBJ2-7,TGTGCCAGTCCTGCGACTAGCGGGAGCTCCTACGAGCAGTACTTC,CASPATSGSSYEQYF
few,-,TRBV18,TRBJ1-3,TGTGCCAGCTCACCACCGAGGGGTCAGAGCTCTGGAAACACCATATATTTT,CASSPPRGQSSGNTIYF